This T cell receptor beta chain was identified during a study of T cells after yellow fever vaccination. In TCRdb, the 5' RACE reads were re-called with MiXCR into one record per CDR3 protein. The data contain fewer than 350,000 distinct CDR3 sequences, 8.7% of them seen just once; the ten biggest clones take up 18%. This CDR3 is 13 amino acids long. The germline CDR1 and CDR2 sequences are SGHTA and FQGTGA. V was cut by 2 bases and J by 4 bases, with 5 bases left in between. The sequence was collected from a man between 18 and 35 years old who received the YFV17D yellow fever vaccine. The V gene is TRBV7-3, the J gene TRBJ2-2, with no clear D. The material sequenced was PBMCs, taken on the day of the first yellow fever vaccination. The DNA of the CDR3 is TGTGCCAGCAGCTTATATGCCACCGGGGAGCTGTTTTTT. The encoded protein is CASSLYATGELFF.